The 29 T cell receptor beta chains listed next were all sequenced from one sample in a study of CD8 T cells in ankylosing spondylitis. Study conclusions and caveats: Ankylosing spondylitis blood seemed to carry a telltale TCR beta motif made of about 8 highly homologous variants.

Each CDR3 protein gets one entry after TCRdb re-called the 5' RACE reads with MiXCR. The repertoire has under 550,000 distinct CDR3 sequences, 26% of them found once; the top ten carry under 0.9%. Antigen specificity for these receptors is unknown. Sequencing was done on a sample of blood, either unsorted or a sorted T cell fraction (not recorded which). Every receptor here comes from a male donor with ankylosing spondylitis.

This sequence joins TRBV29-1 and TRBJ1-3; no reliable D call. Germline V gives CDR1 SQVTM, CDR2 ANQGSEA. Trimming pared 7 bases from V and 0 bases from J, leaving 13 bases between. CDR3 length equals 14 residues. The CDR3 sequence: CSGSLSHSGNTIYF. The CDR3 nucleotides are TGCAGCGGAAGTCTAAGTCACTCTGGAAACACCATATATTTT.

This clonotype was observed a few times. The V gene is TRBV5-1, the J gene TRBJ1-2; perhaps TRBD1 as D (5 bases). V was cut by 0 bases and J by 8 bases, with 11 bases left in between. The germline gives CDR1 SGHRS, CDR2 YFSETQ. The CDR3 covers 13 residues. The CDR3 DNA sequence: TGCGCCAGCAGCTTGGTCGGGACTGAGGGCTACACCTTC. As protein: CASSLVGTEGYTF.

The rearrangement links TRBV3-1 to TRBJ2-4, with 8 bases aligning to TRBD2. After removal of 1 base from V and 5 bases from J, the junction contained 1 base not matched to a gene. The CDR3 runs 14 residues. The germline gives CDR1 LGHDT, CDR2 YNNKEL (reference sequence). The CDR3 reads CASSQAGGENIQYF. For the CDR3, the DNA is TGTGCCAGCAGCCAAGCGGGAGGGGAAAACATTCAGTACTTC.

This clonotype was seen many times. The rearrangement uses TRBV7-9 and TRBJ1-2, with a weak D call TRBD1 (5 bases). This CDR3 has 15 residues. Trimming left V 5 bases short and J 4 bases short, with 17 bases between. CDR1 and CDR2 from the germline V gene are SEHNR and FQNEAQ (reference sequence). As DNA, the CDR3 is TGTGCCAGCAGCCCCAGCGAGCGAGGGGTCTATGGCTACACCTTC. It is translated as CASSPSERGVYGYTF.

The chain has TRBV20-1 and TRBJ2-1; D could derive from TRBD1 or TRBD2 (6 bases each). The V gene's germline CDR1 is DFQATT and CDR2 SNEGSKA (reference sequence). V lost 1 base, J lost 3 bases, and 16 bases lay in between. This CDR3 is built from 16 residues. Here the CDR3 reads CSARVGGPRFYNEQFF. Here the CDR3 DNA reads TGCAGTGCTAGAGTTGGGGGGCCGAGATTCTACAATGAGCAGTTCTTC.

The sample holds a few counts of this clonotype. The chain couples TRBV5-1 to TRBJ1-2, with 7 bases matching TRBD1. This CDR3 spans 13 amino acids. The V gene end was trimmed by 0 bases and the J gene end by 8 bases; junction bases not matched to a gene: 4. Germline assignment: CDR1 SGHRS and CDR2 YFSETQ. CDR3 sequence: CASSLEQGRGYTF. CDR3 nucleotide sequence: TGCGCCAGCAGCTTGGAACAGGGGCGAGGCTACACCTTC.

This CDR3 is CASSQGRSSGANVLTF. The CDR3 bases are TGCGCCAGCAGCCAAGGCCGGTCCTCTGGGGCCAACGTCCTGACTTTC. This rearrangement joins TRBV4-1 to TRBJ2-6; D is ambiguous. The CDR3 has 16 amino acids. The germline V gene encodes CDR1 MGHRA and CDR2 YSYEKL. Trimming removed 1 base at V and 0 bases at J, with 7 bases between.

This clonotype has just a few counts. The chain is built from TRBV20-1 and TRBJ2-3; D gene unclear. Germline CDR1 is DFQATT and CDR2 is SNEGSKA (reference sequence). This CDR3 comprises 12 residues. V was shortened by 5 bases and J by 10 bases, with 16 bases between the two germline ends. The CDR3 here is CSARRGGDPQYF. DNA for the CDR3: TGCAGTGCTCGTAGAGGTGGTGATCCGCAGTATTTT.

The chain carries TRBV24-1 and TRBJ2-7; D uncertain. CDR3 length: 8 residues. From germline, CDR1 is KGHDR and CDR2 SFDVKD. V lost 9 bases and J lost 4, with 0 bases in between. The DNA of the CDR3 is TGTGCCACCTACGAGCAGTACGTC. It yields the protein CATYEQYV.

This CDR3 reads CASSTLASNTGELFF. The CDR3 coding sequence is TGTGCCAGCAGCACACTAGCGTCAAACACCGGGGAGCTGTTTTTT. J is TRBJ2-2 and V is TRBV11-2, with TRBD2 matching 7 bases. CDR3 size: 15 residues. Per the germline V gene, CDR1 is SGHAT and CDR2 is FQNNGV. Trimming removed 5 bases from V and 2 bases from J; junction bases left unmatched: 5.

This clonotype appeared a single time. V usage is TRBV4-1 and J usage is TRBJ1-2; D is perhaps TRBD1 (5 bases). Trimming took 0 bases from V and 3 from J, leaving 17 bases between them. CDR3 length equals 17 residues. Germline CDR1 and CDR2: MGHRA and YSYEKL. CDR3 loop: CASSQDQSQGPYYGYTF. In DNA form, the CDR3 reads TGCGCCAGCAGCCAAGATCAGTCGCAGGGTCCTTACTATGGCTACACCTTC.

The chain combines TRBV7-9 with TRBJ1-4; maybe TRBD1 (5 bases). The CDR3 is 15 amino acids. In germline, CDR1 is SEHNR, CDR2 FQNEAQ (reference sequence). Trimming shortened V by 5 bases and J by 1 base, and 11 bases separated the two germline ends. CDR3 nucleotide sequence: TGTGCCAGCAGCCGAACGAGGGGAACTAATGAAAAACTGTTTTTT. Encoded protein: CASSRTRGTNEKLFF.

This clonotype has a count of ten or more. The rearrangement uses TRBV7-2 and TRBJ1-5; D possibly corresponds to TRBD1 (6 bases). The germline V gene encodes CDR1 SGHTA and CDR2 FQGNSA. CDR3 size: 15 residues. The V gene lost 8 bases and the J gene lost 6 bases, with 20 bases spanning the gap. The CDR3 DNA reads TGTGCCAGCTCCCCAGGGGACATTTTCTCTCAGCCCCAGCATTTT. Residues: CASSPGDIFSQPQHF. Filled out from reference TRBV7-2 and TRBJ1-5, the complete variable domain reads GAGVSQSPSNKVTEKGKDVELRCDPISGHTALYWYRQSLGQGLEFLIYFQGNSAPDKSGLPSDRFSAERTGGSVSTLTIQRTQQEDSAVYLCASSPGDIFSQPQHFGDGTRLSIL.

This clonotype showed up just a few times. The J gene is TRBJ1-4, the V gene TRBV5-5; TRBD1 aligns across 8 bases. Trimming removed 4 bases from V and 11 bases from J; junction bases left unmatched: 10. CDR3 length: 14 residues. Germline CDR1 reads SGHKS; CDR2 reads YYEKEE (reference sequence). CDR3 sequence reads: CASSVPGQDVKLFF. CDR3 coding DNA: TGTGCCAGCAGCGTACCGGGACAGGACGTGAAACTGTTTTTT.

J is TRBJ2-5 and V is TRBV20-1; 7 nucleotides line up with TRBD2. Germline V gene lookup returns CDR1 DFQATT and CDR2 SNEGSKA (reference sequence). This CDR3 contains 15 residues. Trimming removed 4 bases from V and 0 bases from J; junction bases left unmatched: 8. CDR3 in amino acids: CSAKGGRANQETQYF. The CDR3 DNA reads TGCAGTGCTAAAGGCGGGAGAGCCAACCAAGAGACCCAGTACTTC.

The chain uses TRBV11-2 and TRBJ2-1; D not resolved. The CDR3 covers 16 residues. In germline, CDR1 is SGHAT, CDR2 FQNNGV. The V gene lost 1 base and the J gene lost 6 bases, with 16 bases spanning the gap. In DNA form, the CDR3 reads TGTGCCAGCAGCTTAGTGGCGCGAATAGACTTCAATGAGCAGTTCTTC. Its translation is CASSLVARIDFNEQFF.

The CDR3 sequence is CASSTPGHGNYGYTF. CDR3 nucleotides: TGTGCCAGCAGTACCCCCGGACATGGCAACTATGGCTACACCTTC. This sequence joins TRBV12-3 or TRBV12-4 and TRBJ1-2; tentatively, D is TRBD1 (5 bases). Trimming removed 5 bases at V and 2 bases at J, with 15 bases between. The CDR3 runs 15 residues.

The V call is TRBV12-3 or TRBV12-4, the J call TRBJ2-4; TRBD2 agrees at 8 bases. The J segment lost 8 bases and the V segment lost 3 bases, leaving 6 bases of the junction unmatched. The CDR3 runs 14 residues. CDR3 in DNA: TGTGCCAGCAGTTTCCGGCGGGAGGCCGACATTCAGTACTTC. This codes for CASSFRREADIQYF.

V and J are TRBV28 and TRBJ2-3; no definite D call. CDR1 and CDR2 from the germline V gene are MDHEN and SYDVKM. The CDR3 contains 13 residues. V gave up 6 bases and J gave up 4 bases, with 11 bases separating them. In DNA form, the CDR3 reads TGTGCCAGCAGCAAAGAGGCCCCAGATACGCAGTATTTT. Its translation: CASSKEAPDTQYF.

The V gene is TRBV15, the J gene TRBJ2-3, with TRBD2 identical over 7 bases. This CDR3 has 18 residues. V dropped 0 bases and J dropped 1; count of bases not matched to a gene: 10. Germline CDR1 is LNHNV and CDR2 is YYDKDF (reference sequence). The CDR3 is CATSRDRRAGAGTDTQYF. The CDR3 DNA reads TGTGCCACCAGCAGAGATAGGCGGGCGGGAGCTGGCACAGATACGCAGTATTTT.

The CDR3 bases are TGTGCCAGCAGTTTCCTCTTCTCGGGACAAAGTCCCACCGGGGAGCTGTTTTTT. It codes for CASSFLFSGQSPTGELFF. This chain uses TRBV27 with TRBJ2-2, with D tentatively TRBD1 (6 bases). V was clipped by 3 bases and J by 4 bases, with 21 bases between them. The CDR3 spans 18 residues. Germline V gene lookup returns CDR1 MNHEY and CDR2 SMNVEV (reference sequence).

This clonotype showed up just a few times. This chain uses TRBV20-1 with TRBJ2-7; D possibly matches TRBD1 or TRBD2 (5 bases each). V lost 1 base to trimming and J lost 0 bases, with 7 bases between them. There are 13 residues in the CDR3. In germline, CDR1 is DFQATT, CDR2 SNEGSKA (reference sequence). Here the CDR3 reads CSARGGVSYEQYF. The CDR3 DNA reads TGCAGTGCTAGAGGAGGGGTCTCCTACGAGCAGTACTTC.

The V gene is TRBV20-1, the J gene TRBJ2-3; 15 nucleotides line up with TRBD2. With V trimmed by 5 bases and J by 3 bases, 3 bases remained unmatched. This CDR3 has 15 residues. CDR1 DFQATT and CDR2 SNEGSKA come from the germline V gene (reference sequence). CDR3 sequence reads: CSADGLAGGTDTQYF. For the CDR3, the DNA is TGCAGTGCTGATGGACTAGCGGGAGGGACAGATACGCAGTATTTT.

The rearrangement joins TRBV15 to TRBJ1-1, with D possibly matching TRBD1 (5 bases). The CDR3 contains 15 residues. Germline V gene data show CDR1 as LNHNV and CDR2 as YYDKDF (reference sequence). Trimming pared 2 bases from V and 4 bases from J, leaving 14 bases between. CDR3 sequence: CATSRKQDTGTEAFF. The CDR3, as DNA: TGTGCCACCAGCAGAAAACAGGATACGGGCACTGAAGCTTTCTTT. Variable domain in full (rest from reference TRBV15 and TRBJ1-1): DAMVIQNPRYQVTQFGKPVTLSCSQTLNHNVMYWYQQKSSQAPKLLFHYYDKDFNNEADTPDNFQSRRPNTSFCFLDIRSPGLGDTAMYLCATSRKQDTGTEAFFGQGTRLTVV.

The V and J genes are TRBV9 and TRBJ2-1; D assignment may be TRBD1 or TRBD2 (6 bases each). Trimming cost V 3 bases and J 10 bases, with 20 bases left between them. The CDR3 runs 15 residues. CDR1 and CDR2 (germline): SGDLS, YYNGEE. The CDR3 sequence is CASSEDYRDGGEQFF. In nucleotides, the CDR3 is TGTGCCAGCAGCGAGGACTACAGGGACGGGGGCGAGCAGTTCTTC.

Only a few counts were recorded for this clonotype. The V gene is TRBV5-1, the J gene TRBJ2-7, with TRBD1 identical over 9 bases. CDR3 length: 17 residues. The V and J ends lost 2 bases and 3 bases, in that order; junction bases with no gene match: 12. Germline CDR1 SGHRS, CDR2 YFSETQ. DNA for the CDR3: TGCGCCAGCAGCTTAGAACAACCGGGACAGGGTTTCTACGAGCAGTACTTC. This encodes CASSLEQPGQGFYEQYF.

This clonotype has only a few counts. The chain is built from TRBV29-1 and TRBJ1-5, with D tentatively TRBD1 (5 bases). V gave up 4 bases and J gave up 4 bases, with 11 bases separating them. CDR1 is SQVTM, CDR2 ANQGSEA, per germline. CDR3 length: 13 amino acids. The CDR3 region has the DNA TGCAGCGTTGTAGGGGACGGAAATCAGCCCCAGCATTTT. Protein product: CSVVGDGNQPQHF.

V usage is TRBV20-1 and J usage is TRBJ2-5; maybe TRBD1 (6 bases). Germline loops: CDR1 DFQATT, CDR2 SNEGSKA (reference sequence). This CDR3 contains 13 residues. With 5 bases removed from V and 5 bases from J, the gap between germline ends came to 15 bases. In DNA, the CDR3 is TGCAGTGCTCCGTATCCAGGGGTTGAGACCCAGTACTTC. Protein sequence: CSAPYPGVETQYF.

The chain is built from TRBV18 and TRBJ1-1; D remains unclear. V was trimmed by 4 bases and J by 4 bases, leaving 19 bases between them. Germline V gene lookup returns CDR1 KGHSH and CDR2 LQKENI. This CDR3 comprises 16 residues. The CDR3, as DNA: TGTGCCAGCTCACTCGGCGCAGAGTTAAGTCGCACTGAAGCTTTCTTT. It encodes CASSLGAELSRTEAFF.